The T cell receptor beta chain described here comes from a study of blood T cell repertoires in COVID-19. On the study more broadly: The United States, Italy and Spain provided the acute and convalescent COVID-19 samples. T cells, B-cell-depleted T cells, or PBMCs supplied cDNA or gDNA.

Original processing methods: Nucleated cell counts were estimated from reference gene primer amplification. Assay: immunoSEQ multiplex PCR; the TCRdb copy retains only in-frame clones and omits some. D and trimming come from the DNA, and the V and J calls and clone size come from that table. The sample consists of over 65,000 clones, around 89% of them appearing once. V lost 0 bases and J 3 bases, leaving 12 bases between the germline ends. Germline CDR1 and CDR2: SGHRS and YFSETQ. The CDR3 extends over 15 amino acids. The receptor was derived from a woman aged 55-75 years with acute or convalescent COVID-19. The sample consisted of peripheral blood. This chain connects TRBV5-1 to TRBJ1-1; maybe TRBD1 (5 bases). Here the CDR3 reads CASSLAGVGDTEAFF. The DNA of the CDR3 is TGCGCCAGCAGCTTGGCGGGGGTAGGGGACACTGAAGCTTTCTTT. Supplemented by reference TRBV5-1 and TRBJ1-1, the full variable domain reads KAGVTQTPRYLIKTRGQQVTLSCSPISGHRSVSWYQQTPGQGLQFLFEYFSETQRNKGNFPGRFSGRQFSNSRSEMNVSTLELGDSALYLCASSLAGVGDTEAFFGQGTRLTVV.